The rows below give T cell receptor beta chains drawn from one sample of a study of T cell repertoires in cytomegalovirus infection. Antigens for these TCRs are unknown. TCRdb reprocessed the reads with MiXCR, giving one entry per CDR3 protein. The sample lists 570,000 or so distinct CDR3 sequences; roughly 43% were seen once. The sequences come from cultured PBMCs, collected from culture after CMV antigen stimulation. These receptors were taken from a human donor in good health (CMV status not recorded). Some clones in this sample may be carry-over from other donors' samples. CDR3s include the opening cysteine and the closing phenylalanine or tryptophan. D genes are given only for firm matches. A clone size is listed for some rows: how often the clone was seen (once, few, many), or a class if it is expanded.

- | TRBJ2-3 | - | TRBV29-1 | CSVEEGASDTQYF | TGCAGCGTTGAAGAGGGGGCGTCAGATACGCAGTATTTT
TRBD2 | TRBJ2-1 | - | TRBV6-2/TRBV6-3 | CASRSRGLDFVGNEQFF | TGTGCCAGCAGAAGCCGGGGACTAGATTTCGTTGGGAATGAGCAGTTCTTC
- | TRBJ2-7 | many | TRBV7-2 | CASSLAGREQYF | TGTGCCAGCAGCTTGGCGGGGCGCGAGCAGTACTTC
- | TRBJ1-3 | - | TRBV6-1 | CASSEVYSGNTIYF | TGTGCCAGCAGTGAAGTATACTCGGGAAACACCATATATTTT
TRBD2 | TRBJ2-6 | - | TRBV7-2 | CASSLRLAGDTGANVLTF | TGTGCCAGCAGCTTAAGACTAGCGGGAGACACTGGGGCCAACGTCCTGACTTTC
- | TRBJ2-1 | few | TRBV7-2 | CASQGGTIYNEQFF | TGTGCCAGCCAGGGGGGGACCATATACAATGAGCAGTTCTTC
- | TRBJ2-1 | - | TRBV7-2 | CASSWTGTASNEQFF | TGTGCCAGCAGCTGGACCGGGACTGCCTCCAATGAGCAGTTCTTC
- | TRBJ1-5 | - | TRBV27 | CATKQGRYSNQPQHF | TGTGCCACCAAACAAGGGAGATATAGCAATCAGCCCCAGCATTTT
- | TRBJ2-1 | - | TRBV7-2 | CASSLRGGTSSYNEQFF | TGTGCCAGCAGCTTAAGGGGGGGAACCAGCTCCTACAATGAGCAGTTCTTC
- | TRBJ2-1 | few | TRBV7-2 | CASSRISGPSYNEQFF | TGTGCCAGCAGCCGAATTAGCGGCCCCTCCTACAATGAGCAGTTCTTC
- | TRBJ2-1 | - | TRBV11-2 | CASSLRLIGLYNEQFF | TGTGCCAGCAGCTTAAGGCTCATCGGGCTCTACAATGAGCAGTTCTTC
TRBD1 | TRBJ1-5 | - | TRBV20-1 | CSARVGRQGLNQPQHF | TGCAGTGCTAGAGTGGGGAGACAGGGCCTGAATCAGCCCCAGCATTTT
- | TRBJ2-1 | - | TRBV11-2 | CASSSAYRTSEQFF | TGTGCCAGCAGCTCGGCCTACCGGACGTCTGAGCAGTTCTTC
- | TRBJ2-1 | - | TRBV6-5 | CASRKDDYNEQFF | TGTGCCAGCAGAAAAGACGATTACAATGAGCAGTTCTTC
TRBD1 | TRBJ2-2 | few | TRBV11-3 | CASSSPGQGTRELFF | TGTGCCAGCAGCTCACCGGGACAGGGGACCAGGGAGCTGTTTTTT
- | TRBJ2-7 | few | TRBV18 | CASSPTVVTDYQTYEQYF | TGTGCCAGCTCACCGACAGTGGTAACGGACTACCAAACCTACGAGCAGTACTTC
- | TRBJ2-3 | - | TRBV7-9 | CASSPGGAADTQYF | TGTGCCAGCAGCCCAGGTGGGGCTGCAGATACGCAGTATTTT
- | TRBJ1-1 | few | TRBV15 | CATSRDLESTEAFF | TGTGCCACCAGCAGAGATTTGGAAAGCACTGAAGCTTTCTTT
- | TRBJ2-5 | - | TRBV19 | CASIGGDQETQYF | TGTGCCAGTATCGGGGGAGACCAAGAGACCCAGTACTTC
TRBD1 | TRBJ1-5 | once | TRBV6-6 | CASSGGGTGGYQPQHF | TGTGCCAGCAGTGGGGGGGGGACAGGGGGCTATCAGCCCCAGCATTTT
- | TRBJ1-6 | - | TRBV7-6 | CASSLGDNSPLHF | TGTGCCAGCAGCTTGGGGGATAATTCACCCCTCCACTTT
TRBD2 | TRBJ2-7 | few | TRBV4-3 | CASSQTGLGYEQYF | TGCGCCAGCAGCCAGACGGGACTAGGCTACGAGCAGTACTTC
TRBD1 | TRBJ1-2 | - | TRBV5-4 | CASSFGQGGVGLNGYTF | TGTGCCAGCAGCTTCGGACAGGGGGGTGTGGGGCTCAATGGCTACACCTTC
TRBD1 | TRBJ2-3 | few | TRBV12-3/TRBV12-4 | CATTDRVPPDTQYF | TGTGCCACTACGGACAGGGTGCCACCCGATACGCAGTATTTT
- | TRBJ1-2 | - | TRBV20-1 | CSAIVVRGLRGGGYTF | TGCAGTGCTATCGTCGTCAGGGGTCTACGCGGTGGTGGCTACACCTTC
TRBD1 | TRBJ2-1 | - | TRBV29-1 | CSVVLGQGYNEQFF | TGCAGCGTTGTTTTGGGACAGGGTTACAATGAGCAGTTCTTC
- | TRBJ1-4 | - | TRBV29-1 | CSVDLGEKLFF | TGCAGCGTTGATTTGGGTGAAAAACTGTTTTTT
TRBD2 | TRBJ2-1 | - | TRBV24-1 | CATSDLAGGSYNEQFF | TGTGCCACCAGTGATCTAGCGGGGGGATCCTACAATGAGCAGTTCTTC
- | TRBJ2-3 | few | TRBV7-2 | CASNLFLADTDTQYF | TGTGCCAGCAACTTATTTTTGGCAGACACAGATACGCAGTATTTT
TRBD1 | TRBJ2-5 | many | TRBV7-2 | CASSSPDRGETQYF | TGTGCCAGCAGCTCCCCGGACAGGGGGGAGACCCAGTACTTC
- | TRBJ2-2 | many | TRBV7-2 | CASSSWGGGTGELFF | TGTGCCAGCAGCTCGTGGGGAGGGGGGACCGGGGAGCTGTTTTTT
TRBD1 | TRBJ1-5 | - | TRBV20-1 | CSATPGQVSQPQHF | TGCAGTGCTACGCCCGGACAGGTTAGTCAGCCCCAGCATTTT